A single sample is the source of the 8 T cell receptor beta chains below, sequenced in a study of T cell repertoires in cytomegalovirus infection. TCRdb re-derived calls from the reads in MiXCR, one entry per CDR3 protein. The table lists 150,000 to 200,000 distinct CDR3 sequences, over 13% of them singletons. The sample comprised PBMCs. The source of these receptors is a human donor in good health (CMV status not recorded). Some clones in this sample may be carry-over from other donors' samples.

This chain's CDR3 is CATSRDVAARGTEAFF. CDR3 bases: TGTGCCACCAGCAGAGATGTCGCGGCCAGGGGCACTGAAGCTTTCTTT. This chain links TRBV15 with TRBJ1-1; possibly TRBD1 for D (6 bases). The V and J ends lost 0 bases and 4 bases respectively, with 15 bases between them. The V gene's germline CDR1 is LNHNV and CDR2 YYDKDF (reference sequence). The CDR3 covers 16 residues.

This clonotype was seen a few times. This sequence joins TRBV7-8 and TRBJ2-1; TRBD1 is a possible D gene (6 bases). The CDR3 loop spans 17 amino acids. Germline CDR1 SGHVS, CDR2 FQNEAQ. V dropped 0 bases and J dropped 8 bases, with 20 bases sitting between them. CDR3 DNA: TGTGCCAGCAGCTTAGCGCCAGGGGTCGAGGATAGCGATGAGCAGTTCTTC. As protein: CASSLAPGVEDSDEQFF.

The chain carries TRBV12-3 or TRBV12-4 and TRBJ1-2; D is uncertain. Trimming shortened V by 4 bases and J by 4 bases, and 13 bases separated the two germline ends. The CDR3 covers 14 residues. In nucleotides, the CDR3 is TGTGCCAGCAGTTATCGGGGAGAAGGCTATGGCTACACCTTC. This sequence encodes CASSYRGEGYGYTF.

J is TRBJ2-3 and V is TRBV20-1; D uncertain. The V and J ends lost 5 bases and 5 bases respectively, with 17 bases between them. Per germline, CDR1 DFQATT and CDR2 SNEGSKA (reference sequence). The CDR3 has 14 amino acids. The CDR3 nucleotides are TGCAGTGCTCCCCTAGGCCCGAGGCGAGATACGCAGTATTTT. Amino acids: CSAPLGPRRDTQYF.

The CDR3 is CASSPRTEVADTQYF. The CDR3 DNA reads as TGTGCCAGCTCACCTAGGACCGAGGTCGCAGATACGCAGTATTTT. V is TRBV18 and J is TRBJ2-3; D is uncertain. V shed 3 bases and J shed 4 bases, with 14 bases lying between them. From germline, CDR1 is KGHSH and CDR2 LQKENI. This CDR3 region has 15 residues.

This chain uses TRBV19 with TRBJ1-1, with D maybe TRBD1 (5 bases). Germline V gives CDR1 LNHDA, CDR2 SQIVND (reference sequence). The CDR3 sequence is 18 residues long. The ends were cut back, 9 bases at V and 0 bases at J, with 26 bases in the middle. CDR3 region: CARRPERQGVGVNTEAFF. In DNA, the CDR3 is TGTGCCAGGAGACCGGAACGTCAAGGGGTTGGAGTGAACACTGAAGCTTTCTTT.

This chain joins TRBV6-4 and TRBJ2-1; D is ambiguous. The CDR3 consists of 15 residues. Trimming removed 2 bases from V and 0 bases from J, with 8 bases in between. From germline, CDR1 is MRHNA and CDR2 SNTAGT. This chain's CDR3 is CASSDGVSSYNEQFF. Written as DNA, the CDR3 is TGTGCCAGCAGTGACGGAGTCAGCTCCTACAATGAGCAGTTCTTC.

In its sample, this clonotype was seen many times. The chain couples TRBV6-2 or TRBV6-3 to TRBJ2-7; possible D gene TRBD2, 6 bases. V lost 2 bases to trimming and J lost 3 bases, with 8 bases between them. The CDR3 extends over 13 amino acids. Per germline, CDR1 MNHEY and CDR2 SVGEGT. The CDR3 sequence is CASSYGGNYEQYF. The DNA for the CDR3 is TGTGCCAGCAGTTACGGGGGGAACTACGAGCAGTACTTC.